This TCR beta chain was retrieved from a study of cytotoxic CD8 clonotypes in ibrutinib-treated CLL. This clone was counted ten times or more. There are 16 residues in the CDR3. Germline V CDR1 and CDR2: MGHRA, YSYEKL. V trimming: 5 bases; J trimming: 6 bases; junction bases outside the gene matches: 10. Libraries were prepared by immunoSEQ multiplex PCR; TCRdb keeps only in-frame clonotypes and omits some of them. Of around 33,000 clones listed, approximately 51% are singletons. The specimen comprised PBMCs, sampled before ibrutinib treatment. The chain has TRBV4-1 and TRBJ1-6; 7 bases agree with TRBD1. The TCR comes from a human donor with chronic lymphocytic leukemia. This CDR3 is CASSIRTGVVNSPLHF. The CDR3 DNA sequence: TGCGCCAGCAGCATCCGCACAGGGGTTGTTAATTCACCCCTCCACTTT.